This T cell receptor (beta chain) was sequenced during a study of blood T cell repertoires in COVID-19. Some clones are missing from TCRdb's copy, which holds only in-frame ones; the method was immunoSEQ multiplex PCR. This table holds roughly 500,000 clones, 85% to 90% found once. Germline-derived CDR1 and CDR2 are KGHSH and LQKENI. V shed 2 bases and J shed 3 bases, with 13 bases lying between them. This CDR3 is built from 15 residues. Individuals aged roughly 18 to 95 years were recruited from around 22 US areas. Donors were grouped by their self-reported clinical history. The chain is built from TRBV18 and TRBJ1-1; a possible D gene is TRBD1 (6 bases). The sample consisted of PBMCs or T cells enriched from blood (not recorded which). The TCR was taken from a middle-aged woman who had recovered from COVID-19. CDR3 protein: CASSPSGGRDTEAFF. CDR3 DNA sequence: TGTGCCAGCTCACCATCGGGGGGGCGGGACACTGAAGCTTTCTTT.